These 23 T cell receptor beta chains were all obtained from the same sample, sequenced in a study of cytomegalovirus exposure and HLA in healthy donors. Vbeta (60) and Jbeta (13) primers were used in the PCR. This table comes from immunoSEQ multiplex PCR, and its TCRdb copy is limited to in-frame clones, with some not included. Of some 190,000 clones detected, approximately 86% appear once; the ten largest clones hold roughly 0.33%. Sequencing was carried out using PBMCs. These receptors originate from a woman aged 25 to 39 in good health and CMV-seronegative.

The gene calls are TRBV6-1 and TRBJ2-7; 9 nucleotides agree with TRBD2. CDR3 size: 13 residues. The V and J ends lost 8 bases and 2 bases, in that order; junction bases with no gene match: 4. Germline-derived CDR1 and CDR2 are MNHNS and SASEGT. Written as DNA, the CDR3 is TGTGCCAGCTTGACTAGCGGTACCTACGAGCAGTACTTC. The encoded protein is CASLTSGTYEQYF.

This clone has a handful of counts. The rearrangement links TRBV5-6 to TRBJ1-1, with D hard to call. This CDR3 has 16 residues. The V gene lost 2 bases and the J gene lost 2 bases, with 16 bases spanning the gap. Germline V gene lookup returns CDR1 SGHDT and CDR2 YYEEEE. CDR3 nucleotide sequence: TGTGCCAGCAGCTTATCAATCGACAAGTTCAACACTGAAGCTTTCTTT. It encodes CASSLSIDKFNTEAFF.

The V and J genes are TRBV6-1 and TRBJ2-7, with 7 bases that match TRBD1. CDR3 length: 14 amino acids. Germline CDR1 is MNHNS and CDR2 is SASEGT. Losses at the gene ends were 7 bases for V and 2 bases for J; bases not matched to a gene: 8. In nucleotides, the CDR3 is TGTGCCAGCACCGAAGACAGGGTTGCCTACGAGCAGTACTTC. This sequence encodes CASTEDRVAYEQYF.

The CDR3: CASSYPTGIDSYEQYF. In nucleotides, the CDR3 is TGTGCCAGCAGTTACCCCACCGGGATAGACTCCTACGAGCAGTACTTC. The chain is built from TRBV6-6 and TRBJ2-7; tentatively, D is TRBD2 (5 bases). Trimming took off 2 bases at V and 0 bases at J, with 14 bases between the two ends. There are 16 residues in the CDR3. CDR1 and CDR2 (germline): MNHNY, SVGAGI (reference sequence).

CDR3 DNA sequence: TGTGCCAGCAAAAAAAGGACAGTCTATGGCTACACCTTC. It yields the protein CASKKRTVYGYTF. The rearrangement links TRBV5-8 to TRBJ1-2; weak D call: TRBD1 (6 bases). Germline CDR1 reads SGHTS; CDR2 reads YDEGEE. The length of the CDR3 is 13 residues. Trimming took off 6 bases at V and 4 bases at J, with 13 bases between the two ends.

In the case of this clone: Germline and junction disagree at one end, which may indicate a read error. This chain uses TRBV7-7 with TRBJ2-7, with 9 bases identical to TRBD1. Germline V gene data show CDR1 as SSHAT and CDR2 as FNYEAQ (reference sequence). CDR3 size: 13 residues. The CDR3 sequence is CASSPGQGYEQYF. The CDR3 bases are TGTGCTAGCAGCCCGGGACAGGGCTACGAGCAGTACTTC.

V usage is TRBV2 and J usage is TRBJ2-1, with D tentatively TRBD2 (5 bases). V was trimmed by 3 bases and J by 10 bases, leaving 13 bases between them. Germline lookup yields CDR1 SNHLY and CDR2 FYNNEI. The CDR3 spans 13 residues. The CDR3 region has the DNA TGTGCCAGCAGTGATATTGGGAGTAGAGAGCAGTTCTTC. This codes for CASSDIGSREQFF.

CDR3 bases: TGTGCCAGCGGAGATTGGAAGGGACAGGGAAGCAACGAGCAGTACTTC. The encoded protein is CASGDWKGQGSNEQYF. This chain uses TRBV2 with TRBJ2-7, with 9 bases that match TRBD1. Germline CDR1 SNHLY, CDR2 FYNNEI. The CDR3 is 16 amino acids. V shed 8 bases and J 5 bases; nucleotides not matched to a gene: 16. Full variable domain (rest looked up from reference TRBV2 and TRBJ2-7): EPEVTQTPSHQVTQMGQEVILRCVPISNHLYFYWYRQILGQKVEFLVSFYNNEISEKSEIFDDQFSVERPDGSNFTLKIRSTKLEDSAMYFCASGDWKGQGSNEQYFGPGTRLTVT.

This clone was detected once. The chain combines TRBV10-2 with TRBJ2-1; D is ambiguous. V was cut by 2 bases and J by 0 bases, with 11 bases left in between. Looked up from germline, CDR1 is WSHSY and CDR2 is SAAADI. The CDR3 extends over 16 amino acids. The CDR3 DNA is TGCGCCAGCAGTGAGAGTAGCCCCTCCTCCTACAATGAGCAGTTCTTC. Its translation is CASSESSPSSYNEQFF.

The chain recombines TRBV2 with TRBJ1-5, with 7 bases fitting TRBD1. CDR3 length: 15 residues. After removal of 6 bases from V and 0 bases from J, the junction contained 5 bases not matched to a gene. Germline CDR1 is SNHLY and CDR2 is FYNNEI. CDR3 sequence reads: CASSNRTGSNQPQHF. Written as DNA, the CDR3 is TGTGCCAGCAGCAATAGGACAGGTAGCAATCAGCCCCAGCATTTT. Variable domain in full (rest from reference TRBV2 and TRBJ1-5): EPEVTQTPSHQVTQMGQEVILRCVPISNHLYFYWYRQILGQKVEFLVSFYNNEISEKSEIFDDQFSVERPDGSNFTLKIRSTKLEDSAMYFCASSNRTGSNQPQHFGDGTRLSIL.

This rearrangement joins TRBV4-2 to TRBJ2-1; 7 nucleotides agree with TRBD2. Germline CDR1 reads LGHNA; CDR2 reads YNFKEQ. The junction had 3 bases not matched to a gene; V was cut back by 1 base and J by 3 bases. The CDR3 length is 15 residues. CDR3 protein: CASSQAGGGYNEQFF. DNA of the CDR3: TGTGCCAGCAGCCAAGCGGGAGGAGGCTACAATGAGCAGTTCTTC.

This sequence joins TRBV28 and TRBJ1-5, with D unresolved. The CDR3 loop spans 15 amino acids. V was shortened by 3 bases and J by 0 bases, with 9 bases between the two germline ends. Germline CDR1 MDHEN, CDR2 SYDVKM. The CDR3 sequence: CASSFPGVSNQPQHF. DNA of the CDR3: TGTGCCAGCAGTTTTCCCGGGGTTAGCAATCAGCCCCAGCATTTT.

V gene TRBV5-6 combines with J gene TRBJ1-2; 7 bases are a match to TRBD1. The CDR3 is 16 residues long. Trimming took 0 bases from V and 3 from J; bases not matched to a gene: 8. CDR1 and CDR2 (germline): SGHDT, YYEEEE. CDR3 nucleotide sequence: TGTGCCAGCAGCTTGGAATTAGCAGGGGGATACTATGGCTACACCTTC. Its translation is CASSLELAGGYYGYTF.

This clone has just a few counts. The J gene is TRBJ2-5, the V gene TRBV27; unclear D gene. The germline gives CDR1 MNHEY, CDR2 SMNVEV (reference sequence). The CDR3 sequence is 10 residues long. V lost 4 bases to trimming and J lost 7 bases, with 4 bases between them. The CDR3 DNA is TGTGCCAGCAGTTCGGGGACCCAGTACTTC. Encoded protein: CASSSGTQYF.

The CDR3 DNA follows: TGTGCCAGTAAGGGCAGGGCCTCCTACGAGCAGTACTTC. It yields the protein CASKGRASYEQYF. The chain links TRBV19 to TRBJ2-7; D may be TRBD1 (5 bases). The V gene's germline CDR1 is LNHDA and CDR2 SQIVND (reference sequence). The V and J ends lost 7 bases and 0 bases respectively, with 10 bases between them. This CDR3 has 13 amino acids.

V usage is TRBV7-6 and J usage is TRBJ1-5; D is unclear. CDR1 and CDR2 from the germline V gene are SGHVS and FNYEAQ. The CDR3 length is 15 residues. V was shortened by 5 bases and J by 6 bases, with 17 bases between the two germline ends. CDR3 bases: TGTGCCAGCAGCCCTGGCCACGGAGGCGGTCAGCCCCAGCATTTT. Translation gives CASSPGHGGGQPQHF.

CDR3: CASSLSGGQNIQYF. The DNA of the CDR3 is TGTGCCAGCAGTTTATCAGGGGGCCAAAACATTCAGTACTTC. The rearrangement uses TRBV28 and TRBJ2-4; 8 nucleotides agree with TRBD1. J gave up 5 bases and V 1 base, and 1 base lay outside the gene matches. The CDR3 consists of 14 residues. The germline gives CDR1 MDHEN, CDR2 SYDVKM.

This clone came up a few times. This sequence joins TRBV4-2 and TRBJ2-7, with 11 nucleotides matching TRBD2. V dropped 3 bases and J dropped 7; count of bases not matched to a gene: 11. Germline-derived CDR1 and CDR2 are LGHNA and YNFKEQ. The CDR3 length is 16 residues. The CDR3 DNA reads as TGTGCCAGCAGCCATGTAGCGGGAGGGACGCTTACTGAGCAGTACTTC. It codes for CASSHVAGGTLTEQYF.

The rearrangement joins TRBV15 to TRBJ1-2, with a weak D call TRBD1 (6 bases). Germline V CDR1 and CDR2: LNHNV, YYDKDF (reference sequence). The CDR3 totals 14 residues. V lost 6 bases to trimming and J lost 4 bases, with 15 bases between them. In DNA, the CDR3 is TGTGCCACCAGTCCTCAGGGGTTTAGCTATGGCTACACCTTC. It codes for CATSPQGFSYGYTF.

Worth noting for this clone: Other DNA sequences in this specimen translate into the identical CDR3. The genes are TRBV2 and TRBJ2-1, with 7 bases lining up with TRBD1. Germline loops: CDR1 SNHLY, CDR2 FYNNEI. The CDR3 is 13 amino acids. With V trimmed by 5 bases and J by 4 bases, 2 bases remained unmatched. Here the CDR3 reads CASSWDRYNEQFF. CDR3 in DNA: TGTGCCAGCAGTTGGGACAGATACAATGAGCAGTTCTTC.

The chain uses TRBV5-1 and TRBJ2-1, with D possibly matching TRBD2 (6 bases). Trimming pared 7 bases from V and 1 base from J, leaving 15 bases between. CDR3 length: 15 amino acids. From germline, CDR1 is SGHRS and CDR2 YFSETQ. The CDR3 here is CASALSGGSYNEQFF. The CDR3 DNA follows: TGCGCCAGCGCACTTAGCGGAGGATCCTACAATGAGCAGTTCTTC.

This chain links TRBV18 with TRBJ2-2; TRBD2 might be the D (6 bases). Germline CDR1 is KGHSH and CDR2 is LQKENI. The CDR3 loop spans 15 amino acids. With 2 bases removed from V and 4 bases from J, the gap between germline ends came to 11 bases. CDR3: CASSPEGGGTGELFF. As DNA, the CDR3 is TGTGCCAGCTCACCAGAGGGAGGAGGCACCGGGGAGCTGTTTTTT.

The chain combines TRBV4-2 with TRBJ2-7; 8 bases map to TRBD2. Unmatched junction bases numbered 10, after V lost 2 bases and J lost 7 bases. Per germline, CDR1 LGHNA and CDR2 YNFKEQ. CDR3 size: 15 residues. The chain's CDR3 is CASSQPLAASEEQYF. The CDR3 bases are TGTGCCAGCAGCCAACCACTAGCGGCTTCGGAAGAGCAGTACTTC.